The 31 T cell receptor beta chains given below trace back to one sample, sequenced in a study of regulatory T cells in long-lasting Graves disease. The time point here: newly diagnosed GD, antithyroid drugs for less than 3 months. The TCR library was prepared using RNA isolated from PBMCs. CDR3 regions were amplified by Arm-PCR using iRepertoire HTBI primers to build TCR beta libraries. TCRdb processed the multiplex PCR reads anew with MiXCR; each CDR3 protein has one entry. The sample records hundreds of thousands of distinct CDR3 sequences, around 15% being singletons. The same sample was also studied in work on T cells in Graves' hyperthyroidism and ophthalmopathy.

The sequencing here drew on peripheral blood mononuclear cells (PBMCs), taken at new diagnosis, from a patient treated with antithyroid drugs. These receptors were taken from a woman in her twenties or thirties with Graves disease.

This clonotype was seen a handful of times. This chain links TRBV9 with TRBJ1-1, with D possibly being TRBD1 (5 bases). V shed 7 bases and J shed 10 bases, with 20 bases lying between them. The CDR3 covers 13 residues. The germline V gene encodes CDR1 SGDLS and CDR2 YYNGEE. CDR3 DNA sequence: TGTGCCAGCTCCGGGGGGGGGGTGGAGGGAGCTTTCTTT. Encoded protein: CASSGGGVEGAFF.

The rearrangement joins TRBV19 to TRBJ2-1, with 10 bases lining up with TRBD2. Trimming cost V 5 bases and J 8 bases; bases outside gene matches: 6. Germline lookup yields CDR1 LNHDA and CDR2 SQIVND (reference sequence). This CDR3 has 14 residues. The CDR3 loop is CASSPALAGDEQFF. For the CDR3, the DNA is TGTGCCAGTAGTCCCGCCCTAGCGGGGGATGAGCAGTTCTTC.

There are a few counts of this clonotype. The genes are TRBV27 and TRBJ2-7, with 8 bases lining up with TRBD2. Trimming took 3 bases from V and 4 from J; bases not matched to a gene: 14. The CDR3 runs to 17 residues. In germline, CDR1 is MNHEY, CDR2 SMNVEV (reference sequence). The CDR3 loop reads CASSFLGRGSGLYEQYF. CDR3 in DNA: TGTGCCAGCAGTTTCCTCGGGAGGGGATCGGGACTTTACGAGCAGTACTTC.

The table lists this clonotype with many counts. The rearrangement uses TRBV7-9 and TRBJ2-7; no clear D gene. Trimming stripped 3 bases from V and 5 bases from J, with 14 bases between. CDR3 length: 14 amino acids. Germline V gives CDR1 SEHNR, CDR2 FQNEAQ (reference sequence). DNA for the CDR3: TGTGCCAGCAGCTTGACTGCCCCCGTCCACGAGCAGTACTTC. Residues: CASSLTAPVHEQYF.

V usage is TRBV20-1 and J usage is TRBJ2-1, with 9 bases that match TRBD2. The CDR3 is 15 amino acids. The germline V gene has CDR1 DFQATT and CDR2 SNEGSKA (reference sequence). V dropped 5 bases and J dropped 3; count of bases not matched to a gene: 8. DNA of the CDR3: TGCAGTGCTGGGCTAGCGGGAAGCCTCTACAATGAGCAGTTCTTC. This codes for CSAGLAGSLYNEQFF.

This clonotype was recorded at least ten times. V and J are TRBV28 and TRBJ1-2; D call uncertain. V lost 5 bases to trimming and J lost 4 bases, with 14 bases between them. Germline-derived CDR1 and CDR2 are MDHEN and SYDVKM. The CDR3 is 14 residues long. The CDR3 loop is CASSNSAPPYGYTF. The CDR3 DNA follows: TGTGCCAGCAGTAACTCGGCTCCACCCTATGGCTACACCTTC.

The rearrangement joins TRBV12-3 or TRBV12-4 to TRBJ2-1, with D uncertain. The length of the CDR3 is 12 residues. Trimming took 5 bases from V and 9 from J, leaving 11 bases between them. CDR3 region: CASSPRLGEQFF. The DNA for the CDR3 is TGTGCCAGCAGTCCTAGACTGGGTGAGCAGTTCTTC.

Many counts were recorded for this clonotype. V is TRBV6-1 and J is TRBJ1-1; D uncertain. In germline, CDR1 is MNHNS, CDR2 SASEGT. This CDR3 region has 11 residues. V dropped 8 bases and J dropped 7 bases, with 11 bases sitting between them. The CDR3 DNA is TGTGCCAGCGGGGTACCCTATGAAGCTTTCTTT. Amino acids: CASGVPYEAFF.

This clonotype was seen ten or more times. The gene calls are TRBV2 and TRBJ1-4; D gene uncertain. CDR3 length: 14 amino acids. Germline V lookup: CDR1 SNHLY, CDR2 FYNNEI. Between the trimmed V and J ends, which lost 7 bases and 5 bases, there was a span of 14 bases. CDR3 bases: TGTGCCAGCACCGAGAGCATGTCAAATGAAAAACTGTTTTTT. This translates into CASTESMSNEKLFF.

This clonotype was detected many times. This chain uses TRBV5-4 with TRBJ2-1; tentative D call: TRBD2 (6 bases). Germline V gives CDR1 SGHNT, CDR2 YYREEE (reference sequence). The CDR3 is made up of 15 amino acids. V was trimmed by 2 bases and J by 1 base, leaving 10 bases between them. The chain's CDR3 is CASSLGGKSYNEQFF. The CDR3, as DNA: TGTGCCAGCAGCTTAGGCGGGAAGTCCTACAATGAGCAGTTCTTC.

Ten or more counts support this clonotype. The chain recombines TRBV5-1 with TRBJ1-1; D not resolved. The CDR3 is 15 amino acids. V shed 4 bases and J shed 1 base, with 14 bases lying between them. Germline values: CDR1 SGHRS, CDR2 YFSETQ. The CDR3 here is CASSTDPQKNTEAFF. The CDR3 DNA is TGCGCCAGCAGCACGGATCCCCAGAAGAACACTGAAGCTTTCTTT.

This clonotype was observed at least ten times. This chain links TRBV28 with TRBJ2-7; 8 bases are shared with TRBD2. The junction had 1 base not matched to a gene; V was cut back by 6 bases and J by 0 bases. The CDR3 consists of 13 residues. CDR1 is MDHEN, CDR2 SYDVKM, per germline. CDR3 in DNA: TGTGCCAGCAGGACTAGCGCCTCCTACGAGCAGTACTTC. This encodes CASRTSASYEQYF.

This clonotype was recorded at least ten times. The gene calls are TRBV11-3 and TRBJ2-1; the D is unclear. CDR1 and CDR2 (germline): SGHNT, YENEEA. CDR3 length equals 12 residues. The V gene lost 5 bases and the J gene lost 7 bases, with 9 bases spanning the gap. The CDR3 protein is CASSPTQNEQFF. In DNA, the CDR3 is TGTGCCAGCAGCCCGACCCAGAATGAGCAGTTCTTC.

The table lists this clonotype with many counts. This chain connects TRBV20-1 to TRBJ1-5; a weak D match, TRBD1 (5 bases). The germline V gene encodes CDR1 DFQATT and CDR2 SNEGSKA (reference sequence). The V gene lost 1 base and the J gene lost 3 bases, with 7 bases spanning the gap. The CDR3 is 13 amino acids. In DNA, the CDR3 is TGCAGTGCTAGAGGACAGATCAATCAGCCCCAGCATTTT. This codes for CSARGQINQPQHF.

With respect to this clonotype: A much larger clone is a single base away; this may be a read error. The V call is TRBV7-2, the J call TRBJ2-5; TRBD2 agrees at 7 bases. CDR1 is SGHTA and CDR2 is FQGNSA in the germline V gene. J gave up 7 bases and V 2 bases, and 10 bases lay outside the gene matches. The length of the CDR3 is 15 residues. For the CDR3, the DNA is TGTGCCAGCAGCTTACGGCAGATCATAGCGGGGACCCAGTACTTC. It translates to CASSLRQIIAGTQYF.

This clonotype has ten or more counts. The chain carries TRBV2 and TRBJ1-1, with TRBD1 matching over 9 bases. The V gene's germline CDR1 is SNHLY and CDR2 FYNNEI. This CDR3 has 16 residues. The V gene end was trimmed by 2 bases and the J gene end by 8 bases; junction bases not matched to a gene: 12. CDR3: CASSESGRTGVGEAFF. The CDR3 region has the DNA TGTGCCAGCAGTGAATCCGGACGGACAGGGGTAGGGGAAGCTTTCTTT.

This clonotype occurred a few times. The chain recombines TRBV30 with TRBJ1-1; no reliable D call. This CDR3 comprises 11 residues. The ends were cut back, 4 bases at V and 5 bases at J, with 8 bases in the middle. The germline V gene encodes CDR1 GTSNPN and CDR2 SVGIG (reference sequence). CDR3 sequence (DNA): TGTGCCTGGAAACCGAGGACTGAAGCTTTCTTT. Translated: CAWKPRTEAFF.

Remarks on this clonotype: A much more abundant neighbour one base away suggests this may be a read error. V is TRBV2 and J is TRBJ2-1; 9 nucleotides line up with TRBD1. The length of the CDR3 is 13 residues. From germline, CDR1 is SNHLY and CDR2 FYNNEI. The CDR3 nucleotides read TGTGCCACCGAACAGGGGGCCTACAATGAGCAGTCCTTC. This sequence encodes CATEQGAYNEQSF.

This clonotype was counted many times. The DNA of the CDR3 is TGTGCCAGCAGAATAAAAGAAGAGACCCAGTACTTC. Protein sequence: CASRIKEETQYF. J is TRBJ2-5 and V is TRBV12-3 or TRBV12-4; D is unresolved. The CDR3 is 12 residues long. V was cut by 6 bases and J by 3 bases, with 8 bases left in between.

This clonotype has a handful of counts. This rearrangement joins TRBV12-3 or TRBV12-4 to TRBJ1-3; 7 bases match TRBD1. The CDR3 has 15 amino acids. V shed 4 bases and J 3 bases; nucleotides not matched to a gene: 6. CDR3 sequence (DNA): TGTGCCAGCAGTTGGAACAGGGGCGGTGGAAACACCATATATTTT. Residues: CASSWNRGGGNTIYF.

Ten or more counts support this clonotype. This rearrangement joins TRBV5-1 to TRBJ2-2, with unresolved D. V was clipped by 7 bases and J by 1 base, with 5 bases between them. This CDR3 is 12 amino acids long. Germline V gives CDR1 SGHRS, CDR2 YFSETQ. The CDR3 sequence is CASGENTGELFF. In DNA, the CDR3 is TGCGCCAGCGGTGAGAACACCGGGGAGCTGTTTTTT.

This clonotype was detected many times. The V gene is TRBV24-1, the J gene TRBJ1-5, with D tentatively TRBD1 (5 bases). Germline V gene data show CDR1 as KGHDR and CDR2 as SFDVKD. Trimming removed 7 bases at V and 1 base at J, with 7 bases between. CDR3 size: 13 residues. The chain's CDR3 is CATSRDSNQPQHF. The CDR3 coding sequence is TGTGCCACCAGCAGGGACAGCAATCAGCCCCAGCATTTT.

There are a few counts of this clonotype. The gene calls are TRBV20-1 and TRBJ2-7, with 10 bases matching TRBD1. Germline trimming cut 6 bases from V and 2 bases from J; bases unmatched to any gene: 7. CDR3 size: 14 residues. Germline V CDR1 and CDR2: DFQATT, SNEGSKA (reference sequence). In DNA form, the CDR3 reads TGCAGTGCCGTTCTAGGGACAGGGGCCTACGAGCAGTACTTC. This sequence encodes CSAVLGTGAYEQYF.

This clonotype occurred many times. The genes are TRBV20-1 and TRBJ1-5, with D uncertain. V was shortened by 3 bases and J by 1 base, with 1 base between the two germline ends. The germline gives CDR1 DFQATT, CDR2 SNEGSKA (reference sequence). CDR3 length: 11 residues. The CDR3 spells CSASSNQPQHF. In nucleotides, the CDR3 is TGCAGTGCTAGCAGCAATCAGCCCCAGCATTTT.

This clonotype was counted ten times or more. The genes are TRBV6-1 and TRBJ1-2, with 7 bases identical to TRBD1. Germline lookup yields CDR1 MNHNS and CDR2 SASEGT. The CDR3 has 13 residues. After removal of 6 bases from V and 8 bases from J, the junction contained 9 bases not matched to a gene. This CDR3 reads CASRVDRVEGYTF. CDR3 sequence (DNA): TGTGCCAGCAGGGTCGACAGGGTCGAGGGCTACACCTTC.

In DNA form, the CDR3 reads TGTGCCAGCAGCTGGAAGGGGGAGTATAGCTACGAGCAGTACTTC. Protein sequence: CASSWKGEYSYEQYF. The chain couples TRBV7-2 to TRBJ2-7, with D perhaps matching TRBD1 (6 bases). The CDR3 extends over 15 amino acids. Trimming removed 4 bases at V and 3 bases at J, with 16 bases between. Germline CDR1 and CDR2: SGHTA and FQGNSA.

This clonotype is a singleton in its sample. The CDR3 nucleotides read TGTGCCAGCAGTGAAGTGCAGGATAACTATGGCTACACCTTC. It codes for CASSEVQDNYGYTF. The chain uses TRBV2 and TRBJ1-2, with unresolved D. Germline CDR1 reads SNHLY; CDR2 reads FYNNEI. V was shortened by 1 base and J by 1 base, with 7 bases between the two germline ends. The CDR3 has 14 residues.

This clonotype was counted at least ten times. The chain combines TRBV15 with TRBJ1-5; a weak D match, TRBD1 (6 bases). V was trimmed by 6 bases and J by 4 bases, leaving 13 bases between them. Germline CDR1 is LNHNV and CDR2 is YYDKDF (reference sequence). The CDR3 is 14 residues long. The CDR3 sequence: CATRKGGTNQPQHF. The CDR3 region has the DNA TGTGCCACCAGGAAGGGGGGGACAAATCAGCCCCAGCATTTT.

This clonotype occurred a few times. The chain has TRBV6-1 and TRBJ1-2; TRBD1 aligns across 7 bases. Germline CDR1 is MNHNS and CDR2 is SASEGT. Trimming removed 4 bases from V and 6 bases from J; junction bases left unmatched: 8. The CDR3 extends over 14 amino acids. CDR3: CASSAQGGLHGYTF. In DNA form, the CDR3 reads TGTGCCAGCAGTGCCCAGGGGGGGCTCCATGGCTACACCTTC.

Only a few counts were recorded for this clonotype. A much larger clonotype is one base distant, so this may be a read error. The CDR3 carries no conserved terminal phenylalanine or tryptophan, so it likely arises from a read error. The chain joins TRBV28 to TRBJ2-7, with D hard to call. Germline V CDR1 and CDR2: MDHEN, SYDVKM. The CDR3 length is 13 residues. V was trimmed by 5 bases and J by 2 bases, leaving 10 bases between them. The DNA for the CDR3 is TGTGCCAGCAGTGCTGGGTTAACCTACGAGCAGTACTCC. Amino acids: CASSAGLTYEQYS.

This clonotype was recorded at least ten times. At one end, the junction sequence differs from germline, possibly due to a read error. The gene calls are TRBV12-3 or TRBV12-4 and TRBJ2-7; D is perhaps TRBD1 or TRBD2 (5 bases each). The CDR3 spans 13 residues. The CDR3 loop is CASNLVGDGEQYF. In DNA form, the CDR3 reads TGTGCCAGCAATTTAGTAGGGGACGGCGAGCAGTACTTC.